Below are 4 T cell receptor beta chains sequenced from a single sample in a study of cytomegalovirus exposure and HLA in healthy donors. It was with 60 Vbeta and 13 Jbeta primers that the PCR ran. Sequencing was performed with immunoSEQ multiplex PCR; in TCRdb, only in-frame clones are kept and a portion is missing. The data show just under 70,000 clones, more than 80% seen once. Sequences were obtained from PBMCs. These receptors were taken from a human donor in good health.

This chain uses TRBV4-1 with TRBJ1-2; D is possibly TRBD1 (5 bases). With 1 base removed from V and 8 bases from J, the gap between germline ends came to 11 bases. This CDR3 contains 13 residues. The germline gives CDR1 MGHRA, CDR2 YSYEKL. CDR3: CASSQVRVGGYTF. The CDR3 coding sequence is TGCGCCAGCAGCCAAGTCAGGGTGGGAGGCTACACCTTC.

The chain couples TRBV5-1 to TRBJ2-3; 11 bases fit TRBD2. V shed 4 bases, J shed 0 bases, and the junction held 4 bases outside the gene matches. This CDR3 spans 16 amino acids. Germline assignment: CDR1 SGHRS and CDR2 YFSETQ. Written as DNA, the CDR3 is TGCGCCAGCAGCCTCCGACTAGCGGGGAGCACAGATACGCAGTATTTT. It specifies CASSLRLAGSTDTQYF.

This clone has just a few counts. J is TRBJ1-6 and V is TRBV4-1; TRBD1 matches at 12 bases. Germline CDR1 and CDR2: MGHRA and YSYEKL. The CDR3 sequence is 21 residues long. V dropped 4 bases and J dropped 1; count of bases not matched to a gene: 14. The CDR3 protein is CASSRVQVGQGASSYNSPLHF. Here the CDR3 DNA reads TGCGCCAGCAGCCGCGTCCAAGTGGGACAGGGGGCATCGTCCTATAATTCACCCCTCCACTTT.

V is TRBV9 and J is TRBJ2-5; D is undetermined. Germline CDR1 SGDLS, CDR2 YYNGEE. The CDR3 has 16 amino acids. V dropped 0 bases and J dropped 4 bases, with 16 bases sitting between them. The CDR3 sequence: CASSVGQDRIRETQYF. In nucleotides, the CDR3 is TGTGCCAGCAGCGTAGGACAAGATCGCATAAGAGAGACCCAGTACTTC.